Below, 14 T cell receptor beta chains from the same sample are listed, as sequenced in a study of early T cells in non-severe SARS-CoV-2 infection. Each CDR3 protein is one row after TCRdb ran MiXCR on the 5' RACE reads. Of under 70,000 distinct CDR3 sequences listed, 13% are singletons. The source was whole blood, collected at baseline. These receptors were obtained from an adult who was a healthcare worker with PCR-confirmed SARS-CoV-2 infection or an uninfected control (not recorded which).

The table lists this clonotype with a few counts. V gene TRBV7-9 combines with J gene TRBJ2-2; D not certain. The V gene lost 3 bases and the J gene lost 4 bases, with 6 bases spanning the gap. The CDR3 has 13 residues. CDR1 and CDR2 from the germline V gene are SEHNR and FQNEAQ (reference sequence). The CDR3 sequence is CASSFAGTGELFF. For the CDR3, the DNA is TGTGCCAGCAGCTTCGCAGGCACCGGGGAGCTGTTTTTT.

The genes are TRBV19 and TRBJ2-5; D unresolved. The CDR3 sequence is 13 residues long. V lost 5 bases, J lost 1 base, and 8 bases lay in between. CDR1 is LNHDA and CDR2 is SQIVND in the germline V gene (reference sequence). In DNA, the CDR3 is TGTGCCAGTAGTTTCGGCGGCCAAGAGACCCAGTACTTC. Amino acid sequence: CASSFGGQETQYF.

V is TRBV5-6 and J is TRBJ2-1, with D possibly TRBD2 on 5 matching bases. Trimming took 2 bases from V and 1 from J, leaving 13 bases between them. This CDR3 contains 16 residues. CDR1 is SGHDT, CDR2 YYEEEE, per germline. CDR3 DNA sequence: TGTGCCAGCAGCTTTAGCCCCCGAGGGTCCTACAATGAGCAGTTCTTC. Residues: CASSFSPRGSYNEQFF.

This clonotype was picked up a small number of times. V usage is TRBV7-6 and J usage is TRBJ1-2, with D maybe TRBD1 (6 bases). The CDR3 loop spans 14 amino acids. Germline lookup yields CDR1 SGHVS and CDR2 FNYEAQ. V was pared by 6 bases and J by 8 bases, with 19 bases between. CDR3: CASSAGDPLYGYTF. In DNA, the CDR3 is TGTGCCAGCAGTGCAGGGGACCCCCTATACGGCTACACCTTC.

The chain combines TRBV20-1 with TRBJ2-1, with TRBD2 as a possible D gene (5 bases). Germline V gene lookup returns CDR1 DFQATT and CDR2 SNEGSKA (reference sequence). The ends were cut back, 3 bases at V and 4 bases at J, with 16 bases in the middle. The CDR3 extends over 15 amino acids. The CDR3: CSASGELLGYNEQFF. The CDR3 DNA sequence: TGCAGTGCTAGCGGGGAGTTGCTCGGTTACAATGAGCAGTTCTTC.

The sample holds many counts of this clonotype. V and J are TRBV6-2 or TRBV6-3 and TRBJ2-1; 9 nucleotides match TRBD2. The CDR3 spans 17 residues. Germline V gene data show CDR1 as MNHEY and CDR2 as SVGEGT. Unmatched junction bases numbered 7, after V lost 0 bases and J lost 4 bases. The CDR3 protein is CASSYSGLAGVYNEQFF. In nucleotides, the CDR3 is TGTGCCAGCAGTTACTCGGGGTTAGCGGGAGTTTACAATGAGCAGTTCTTC.

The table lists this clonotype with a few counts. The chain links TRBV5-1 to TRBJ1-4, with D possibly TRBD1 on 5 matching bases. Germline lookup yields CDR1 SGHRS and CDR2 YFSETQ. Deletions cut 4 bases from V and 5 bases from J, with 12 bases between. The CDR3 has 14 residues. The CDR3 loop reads CASSPDTKNEKLFF. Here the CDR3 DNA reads TGCGCCAGCAGCCCGGACACGAAAAATGAAAAACTGTTTTTT.

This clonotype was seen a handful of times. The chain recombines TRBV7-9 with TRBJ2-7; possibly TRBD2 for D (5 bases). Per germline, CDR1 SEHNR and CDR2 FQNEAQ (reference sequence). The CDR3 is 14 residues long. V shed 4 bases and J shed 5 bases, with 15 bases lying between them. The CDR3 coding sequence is TGTGCCAGCAGCTCTCAAGGACTGTCCAACGAGCAGTACTTC. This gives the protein CASSSQGLSNEQYF.

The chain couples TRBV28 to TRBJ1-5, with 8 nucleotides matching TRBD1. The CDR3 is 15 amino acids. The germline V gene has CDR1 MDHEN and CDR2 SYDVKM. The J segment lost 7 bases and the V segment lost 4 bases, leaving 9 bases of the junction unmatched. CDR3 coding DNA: TGTGCCAGCAGTTCAGGGGGCGAAGGAACCCAGCCCCAGCATTTT. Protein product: CASSSGGEGTQPQHF.

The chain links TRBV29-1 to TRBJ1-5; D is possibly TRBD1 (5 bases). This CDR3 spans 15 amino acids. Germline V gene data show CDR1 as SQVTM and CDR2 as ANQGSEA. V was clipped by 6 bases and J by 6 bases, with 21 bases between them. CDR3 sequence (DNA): TGCAGCGTGGCATGGGACGGCGCCGGTCTTCAGCCCCAGCATTTT. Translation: CSVAWDGAGLQPQHF.

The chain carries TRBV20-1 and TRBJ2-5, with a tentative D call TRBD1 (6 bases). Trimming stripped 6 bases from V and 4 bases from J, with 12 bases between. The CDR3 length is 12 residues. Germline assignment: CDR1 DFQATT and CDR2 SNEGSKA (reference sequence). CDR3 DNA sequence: TGCAGTGCGCATGGGACAACAGAGACCCAGTACTTC. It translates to CSAHGTTETQYF.

The CDR3 coding sequence is TGTGCCAGCAGCCCCCGACAGGGGGCCAAAAACATTCAGTACTTC. Its translation: CASSPRQGAKNIQYF. The chain carries TRBV9 and TRBJ2-4, with TRBD1 matching over 8 bases. CDR3 length: 15 residues. With 4 bases clipped from V and 1 base from J, the junction kept 4 bases outside the gene matches. Germline CDR1 and CDR2: SGDLS and YYNGEE.

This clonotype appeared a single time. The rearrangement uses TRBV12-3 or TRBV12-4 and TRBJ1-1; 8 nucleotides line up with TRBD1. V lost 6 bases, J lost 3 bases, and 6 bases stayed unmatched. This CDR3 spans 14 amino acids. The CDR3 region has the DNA TGTGCCAGCAGCCAGGGGGCTGAGGACACTGAAGCTTTCTTT. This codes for CASSQGAEDTEAFF.

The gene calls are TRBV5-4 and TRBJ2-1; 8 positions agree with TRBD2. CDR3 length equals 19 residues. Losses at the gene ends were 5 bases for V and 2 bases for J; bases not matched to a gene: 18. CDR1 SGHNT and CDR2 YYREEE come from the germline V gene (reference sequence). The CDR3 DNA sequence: TGTGCCAGCAGACACACGGGGCGGCGGGAGGCCGGAACCTACAATGAGCAGTTCTTC. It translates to CASRHTGRREAGTYNEQFF.